The TCR beta chain under discussion was sequenced for a study of PD-1 blockade in classical Hodgkin lymphoma. A note on this clone: Its specificity is unknown.

Generated by immunoSEQ multiplex PCR, the TCRdb table keeps only in-frame clones and is missing some. The sample lists approximately 84,000 clones; under 90% were seen once. Points from the study as a whole: Relapsed/refractory patients reportedly had lower baseline diversity than newly diagnosed patients. Exclusion removed patients who began nivolumab under 1 year after ASCT. Complete responders showed a baseline diversity that resembled the diversity of newly diagnosed patients.

Relapses following autologous stem cell transplantation were seen in all patients, with brentuximab vedotin exposure varying. Each best response was a complete response, a partial response or progressive disease. The CDR3 is 16 amino acids. V trimming: 1 base; J trimming: 3 bases; junction bases outside the gene matches: 6. Germline CDR1 LGHNA, CDR2 YSLEER. The starting material was peripheral blood mononuclear cells (PBMCs), obtained at baseline. The TCR comes from a human donor with classical Hodgkin lymphoma. The rearrangement joins TRBV4-3 to TRBJ2-1, with TRBD1 matching over 7 bases. CDR3 coding DNA: TGCGCCAGCAGCCAAGGACCGGACAGGAGCTACAATGAGCAGTTCTTC. Its protein product is CASSQGPDRSYNEQFF.